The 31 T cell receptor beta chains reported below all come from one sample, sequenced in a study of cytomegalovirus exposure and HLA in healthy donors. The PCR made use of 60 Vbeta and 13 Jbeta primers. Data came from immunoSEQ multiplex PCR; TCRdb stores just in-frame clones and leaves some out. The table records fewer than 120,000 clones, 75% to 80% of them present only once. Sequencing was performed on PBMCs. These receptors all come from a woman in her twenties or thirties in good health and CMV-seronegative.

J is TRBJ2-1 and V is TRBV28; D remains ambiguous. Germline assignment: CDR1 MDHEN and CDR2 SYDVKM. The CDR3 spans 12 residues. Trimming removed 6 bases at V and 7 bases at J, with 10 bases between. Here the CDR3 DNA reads TGTGCCAGCAGCACTTTCTTGAATGAGCAGTTCTTC. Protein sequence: CASSTFLNEQFF.

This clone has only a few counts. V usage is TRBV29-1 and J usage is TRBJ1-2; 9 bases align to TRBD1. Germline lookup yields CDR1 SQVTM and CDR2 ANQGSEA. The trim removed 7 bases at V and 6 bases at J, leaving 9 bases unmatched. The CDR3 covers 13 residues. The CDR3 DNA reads TGCAGCGCCGGGACAGGGTGGTTTCATGGCTACACCTTC. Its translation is CSAGTGWFHGYTF.

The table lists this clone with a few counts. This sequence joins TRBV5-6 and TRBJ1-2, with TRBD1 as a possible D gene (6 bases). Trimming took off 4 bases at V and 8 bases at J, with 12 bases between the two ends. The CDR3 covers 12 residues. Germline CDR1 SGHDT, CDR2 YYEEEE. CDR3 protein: CASSPDRRGYTF. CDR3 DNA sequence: TGTGCCAGCAGCCCGGACAGAAGGGGCTACACCTTC.

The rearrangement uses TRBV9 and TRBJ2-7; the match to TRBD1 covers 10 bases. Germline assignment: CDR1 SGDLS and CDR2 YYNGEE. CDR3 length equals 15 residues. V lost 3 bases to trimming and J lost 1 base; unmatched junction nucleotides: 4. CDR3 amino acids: CASSEGQGSSYEQYF. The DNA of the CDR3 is TGTGCCAGCAGCGAGGGACAGGGGTCTTCCTACGAGCAGTACTTC.

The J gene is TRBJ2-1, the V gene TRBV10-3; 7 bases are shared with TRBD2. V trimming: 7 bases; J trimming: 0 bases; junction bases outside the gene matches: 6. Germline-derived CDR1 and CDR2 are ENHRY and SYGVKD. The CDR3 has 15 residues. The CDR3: CAIMSSGNSYNEQFF. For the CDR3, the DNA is TGTGCCATCATGTCTAGCGGAAACTCCTACAATGAGCAGTTCTTC.

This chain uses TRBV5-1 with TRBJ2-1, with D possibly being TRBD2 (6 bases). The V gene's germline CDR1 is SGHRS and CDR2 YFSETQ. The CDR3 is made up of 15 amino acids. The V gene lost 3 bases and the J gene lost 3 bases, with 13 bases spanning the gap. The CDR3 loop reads CASSYRDSNYNEQFF. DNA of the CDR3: TGCGCCAGCAGCTACCGGGACTCGAACTACAATGAGCAGTTCTTC.

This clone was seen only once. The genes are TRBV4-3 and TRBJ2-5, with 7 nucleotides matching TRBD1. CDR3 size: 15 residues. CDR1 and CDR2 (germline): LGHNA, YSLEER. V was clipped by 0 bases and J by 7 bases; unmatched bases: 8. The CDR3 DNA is TGCGCCAGCAGCCAAGATTTCGGACAGGTGAGGACCCAGTACTTC. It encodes CASSQDFGQVRTQYF.

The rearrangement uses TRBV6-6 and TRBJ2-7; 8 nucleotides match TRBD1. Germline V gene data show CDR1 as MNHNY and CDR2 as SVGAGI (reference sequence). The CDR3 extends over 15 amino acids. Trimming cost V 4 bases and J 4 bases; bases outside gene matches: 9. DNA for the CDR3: TGTGCCAGCAGTTCCGGACAGGGTTGGCGTTACGAGCAGTACTTC. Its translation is CASSSGQGWRYEQYF.

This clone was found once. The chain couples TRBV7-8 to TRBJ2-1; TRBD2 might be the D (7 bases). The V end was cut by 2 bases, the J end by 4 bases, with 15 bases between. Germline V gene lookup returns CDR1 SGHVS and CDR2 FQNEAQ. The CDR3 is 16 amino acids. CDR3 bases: TGTGCCAGCAGCTTATCAGGGGCGGGAGCTTACAATGAGCAGTTCTTC. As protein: CASSLSGAGAYNEQFF.

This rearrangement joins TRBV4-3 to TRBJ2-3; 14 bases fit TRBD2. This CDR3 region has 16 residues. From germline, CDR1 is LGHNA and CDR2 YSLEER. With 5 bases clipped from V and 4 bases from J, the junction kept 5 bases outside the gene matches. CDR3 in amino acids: CASSEGLAGEADTQYF. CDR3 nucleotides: TGCGCCAGCAGCGAGGGACTAGCGGGAGAAGCAGATACGCAGTATTTT.

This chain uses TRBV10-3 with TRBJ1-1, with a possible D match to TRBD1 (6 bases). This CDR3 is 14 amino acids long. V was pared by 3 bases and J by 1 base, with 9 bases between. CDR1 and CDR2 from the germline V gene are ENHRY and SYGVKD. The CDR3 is CAISELQGNTEAFF. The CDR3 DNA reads TGTGCCATCAGTGAATTACAGGGGAACACTGAAGCTTTCTTT.

The CDR3 nucleotides read TGTGCCAGCAGCCCTGGGGACTCCGAATACTACAATGAGCAGTTCTTC. Protein sequence: CASSPGDSEYYNEQFF. The chain links TRBV9 to TRBJ2-1; D perhaps matches TRBD2 (6 bases). The CDR3 totals 16 residues. CDR1 SGDLS and CDR2 YYNGEE come from the germline V gene. Trimming shortened V by 4 bases and J by 3 bases, and 17 bases separated the two germline ends.

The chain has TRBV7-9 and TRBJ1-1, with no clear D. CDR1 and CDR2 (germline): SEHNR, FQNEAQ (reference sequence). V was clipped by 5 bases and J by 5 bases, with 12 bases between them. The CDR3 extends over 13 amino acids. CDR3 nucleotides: TGTGCCAGCAGCGCTGGCTTGTGGACTGAAGCTTTCTTT. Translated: CASSAGLWTEAFF.

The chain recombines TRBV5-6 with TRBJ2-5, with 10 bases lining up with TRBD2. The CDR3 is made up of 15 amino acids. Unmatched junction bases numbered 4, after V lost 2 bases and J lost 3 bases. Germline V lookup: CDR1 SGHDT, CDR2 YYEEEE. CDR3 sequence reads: CASSFGLAGEETQYF. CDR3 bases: TGTGCCAGCAGCTTCGGGCTAGCGGGGGAAGAGACCCAGTACTTC.

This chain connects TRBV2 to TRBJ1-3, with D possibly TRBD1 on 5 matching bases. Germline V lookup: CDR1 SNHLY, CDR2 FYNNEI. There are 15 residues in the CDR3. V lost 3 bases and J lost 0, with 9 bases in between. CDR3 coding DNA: TGTGCCAGCAGTGATGCAGGGAACTCTGGAAACACCATATATTTT. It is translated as CASSDAGNSGNTIYF.

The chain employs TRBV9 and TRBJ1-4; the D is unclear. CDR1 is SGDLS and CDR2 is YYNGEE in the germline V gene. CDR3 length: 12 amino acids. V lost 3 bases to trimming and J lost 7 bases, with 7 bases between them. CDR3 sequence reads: CASSGRSEKLFF. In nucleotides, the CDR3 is TGTGCCAGCAGCGGCCGGAGTGAAAAACTGTTTTTT.

CDR3 bases: TGTGCCACAACGCCAACGGGACAAGGAAACATTCAGTACTTC. Its translation: CATTPTGQGNIQYF. V and J are TRBV6-5 and TRBJ2-4, with a possible D match to TRBD1 (6 bases). This CDR3 comprises 14 residues. Deletions cut 10 bases from V and 6 bases from J, with 19 bases between. From germline, CDR1 is MNHEY and CDR2 SVGAGI.

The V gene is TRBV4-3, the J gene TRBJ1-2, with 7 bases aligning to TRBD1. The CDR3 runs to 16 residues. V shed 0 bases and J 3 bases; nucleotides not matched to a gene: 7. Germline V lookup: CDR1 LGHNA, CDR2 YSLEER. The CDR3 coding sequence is TGCGCCAGCAGCCAAGAAGATGGGACAGCCGACTATGGCTACACCTTC. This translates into CASSQEDGTADYGYTF.

CDR3 nucleotide sequence: TGTGCCAGCAGTGATCAGCGTGACTACGAGCAGTACTTC. Its translation is CASSDQRDYEQYF. The J gene is TRBJ2-7, the V gene TRBV2; D is undetermined. Trimming took off 3 bases at V and 3 bases at J, with 9 bases between the two ends. This CDR3 has 13 amino acids. The germline V gene encodes CDR1 SNHLY and CDR2 FYNNEI.

CDR3 DNA: TGTGCCTGGGAAGGGACAGGGCTTGGGGAAAAACTGTTTTTT. This gives the protein CAWEGTGLGEKLFF. The chain couples TRBV30 to TRBJ1-4; 9 bases agree with TRBD1. Trimming took 5 bases from V and 8 from J; bases not matched to a gene: 9. CDR3 length equals 14 residues. Germline loops: CDR1 GTSNPN, CDR2 SVGIG (reference sequence).

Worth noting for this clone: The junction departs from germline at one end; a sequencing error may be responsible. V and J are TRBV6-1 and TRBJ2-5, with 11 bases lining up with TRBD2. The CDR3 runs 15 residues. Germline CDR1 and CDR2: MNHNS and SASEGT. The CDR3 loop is CASSVVAGGGEAQYF. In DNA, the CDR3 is TGTGCCAGCAGTGTGGTAGCGGGGGGGGGAGAGGCCCAGTACTTC.

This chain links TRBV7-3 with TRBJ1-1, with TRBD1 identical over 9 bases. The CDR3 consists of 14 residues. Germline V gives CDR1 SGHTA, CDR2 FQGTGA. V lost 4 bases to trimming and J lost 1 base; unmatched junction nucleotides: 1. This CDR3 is CASSWTGANTEAFF. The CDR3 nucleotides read TGTGCCAGCAGCTGGACAGGGGCGAACACTGAAGCTTTCTTT. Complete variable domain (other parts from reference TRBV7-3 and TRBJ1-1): GAGVSQTPSNKVTEKGKYVELRCDPISGHTALYWYRQSLGQGPEFLIYFQGTGAADDSGLPNDRFFAVRPEGSVSTLKIQRTERGDSAVYLCASSWTGANTEAFFGQGTRLTVV.

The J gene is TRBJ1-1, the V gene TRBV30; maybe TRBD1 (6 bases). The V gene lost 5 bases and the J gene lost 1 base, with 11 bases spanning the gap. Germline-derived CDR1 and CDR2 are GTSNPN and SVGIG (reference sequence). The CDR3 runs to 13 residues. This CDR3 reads CAWLWTANTEAFF. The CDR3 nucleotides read TGTGCCTGGCTATGGACAGCGAACACTGAAGCTTTCTTT.

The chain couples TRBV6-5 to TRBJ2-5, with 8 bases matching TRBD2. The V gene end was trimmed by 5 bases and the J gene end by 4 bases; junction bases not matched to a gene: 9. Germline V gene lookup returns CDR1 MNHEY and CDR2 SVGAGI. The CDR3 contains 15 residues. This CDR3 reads CASSKSGTSGETQYF. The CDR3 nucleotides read TGTGCCAGCAGTAAATCCGGGACTAGTGGAGAGACCCAGTACTTC.

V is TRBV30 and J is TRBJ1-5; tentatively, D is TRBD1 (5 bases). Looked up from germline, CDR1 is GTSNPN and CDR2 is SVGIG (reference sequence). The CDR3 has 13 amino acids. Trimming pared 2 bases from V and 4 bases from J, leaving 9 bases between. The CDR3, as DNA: TGTGCCTGGAGTACGGGACTTAATCAGCCCCAGCATTTT. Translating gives CAWSTGLNQPQHF.

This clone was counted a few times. The CDR3 coding sequence is TGTGCCAGCAGCAACGGACAGGGGAATGAAAAACTGTTTTTT. Translated: CASSNGQGNEKLFF. The chain carries TRBV21-1 and TRBJ1-4; the listed D gene, TRBD1, was not tested against the DNA. TRBV21-1 has pseudogene status. This CDR3 region has 14 residues.

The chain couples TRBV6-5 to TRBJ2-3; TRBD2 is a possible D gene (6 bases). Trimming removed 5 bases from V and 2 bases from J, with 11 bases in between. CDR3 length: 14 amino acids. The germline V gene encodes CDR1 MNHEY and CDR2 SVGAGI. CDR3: CASSTPGATDTQYF. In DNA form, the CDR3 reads TGTGCCAGCAGTACCCCGGGAGCCACAGATACGCAGTATTTT.

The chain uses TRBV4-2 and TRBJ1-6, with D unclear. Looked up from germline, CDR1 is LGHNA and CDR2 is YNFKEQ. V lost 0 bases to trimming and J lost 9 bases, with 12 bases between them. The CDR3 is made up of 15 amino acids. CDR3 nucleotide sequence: TGTGCCAGCAGCCAAGATTTGGGGAGGGTTTCACCCCTCCACTTT. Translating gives CASSQDLGRVSPLHF.

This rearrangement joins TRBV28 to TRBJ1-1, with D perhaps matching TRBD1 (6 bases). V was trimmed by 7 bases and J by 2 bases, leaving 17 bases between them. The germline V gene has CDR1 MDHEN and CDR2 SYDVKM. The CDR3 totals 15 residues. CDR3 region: CASNAPGQINTEAFF. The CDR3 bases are TGTGCCAGCAACGCCCCCGGACAGATAAACACTGAAGCTTTCTTT.

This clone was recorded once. The CDR3 protein is CASSQEGGGPDTQYF. CDR3 DNA sequence: TGCGCCAGCAGCCAAGAGGGCGGGGGGCCGGATACGCAGTATTTT. The gene calls are TRBV4-1 and TRBJ2-3; 8 nucleotides match TRBD2. J gave up 6 bases and V 0 bases, and 5 bases lay outside the gene matches. The V gene's germline CDR1 is MGHRA and CDR2 YSYEKL. The CDR3 is made up of 15 amino acids.

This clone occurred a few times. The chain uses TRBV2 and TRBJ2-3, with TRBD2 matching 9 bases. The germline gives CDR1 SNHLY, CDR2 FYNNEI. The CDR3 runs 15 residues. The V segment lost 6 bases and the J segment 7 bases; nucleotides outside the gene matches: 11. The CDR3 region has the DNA TGTGCCAGCAGGGGGCGCGGGGGGGCGGTATATACGCAGTATTTT. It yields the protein CASRGRGGAVYTQYF.